This T cell receptor (beta chain) was captured by sequencing in a study of cytomegalovirus exposure and HLA in healthy donors. At the level of the study: Caucasian-associated ancestry cluster membership applied to about four fifths of a few hundred genotyped donors.

This clone was found a few times. Its matching antigen is unknown. Overall study results and limits: Productive rates of about 90% or about 30% were seen for most TCR beta V segments in an earlier analysis.

The germline V gene encodes CDR1 LNHDA and CDR2 SQIVND (reference sequence). CDR3 length: 15 residues. V was clipped by 7 bases and J by 2 bases; unmatched bases: 8. The PCR had 60 Vbeta and 13 Jbeta primers. Using immunoSEQ multiplex PCR, the repertoire was profiled, and TCRdb retains in-frame clones only, with some absent. The sample carries 110,000 to 150,000 clones, around 10% recorded once. The V gene is TRBV19, the J gene TRBJ1-2, with 9 bases identical to TRBD1. The TCR was taken from a middle-aged man in good health and CMV-seronegative. The material sequenced was PBMCs. DNA for the CDR3: TGTGCCAGTACCGCCGGACAGGGGATGAACTATGGCTACACCTTC. Protein sequence: CASTAGQGMNYGYTF.